This T cell receptor beta chain emerged from a study of blood T cell repertoires in COVID-19 (dated by TCRdb to 2018 to 2021). Study-level background: Samples covering the acute and convalescent phases of COVID-19 were provided by collaborators in the United States, Italy and Spain. Where available, HLA class I and class II types were obtained from metadata supplied by the sample provider rather than from assay-based typing. The material from the prospective study consisted of cDNA or gDNA derived from T cells, B-cell-depleted T cells, or PBMCs. The samples were drawn from two sources: the first 160 participants of the ongoing ImmuneRACE study, and fewer than 1,500 subjects contributed by 6 global collaborators. Nearly every sample came with metadata listing a de-identified subject ID, COVID-19 status, age in years and sex. The dataset comprised deeply sampled blood TCRbeta repertoires from subjects exposed to, actively infected with, or recovered from COVID-19. A freely available public database, intended as a resource for researchers studying the immune response to SARS-CoV-2, is where the repertoires were released. What the research found in general, with its limitations: The amount of clinical and demographic metadata varied by source and participant and was provided uncurated.

In the case of this clone: The clone's antigen remains unknown. No clone much larger than this one lies a single base away; base qualities are absent.

In the prospective study, participants were about 18 to 100 years old, resided in about two dozen geographic areas of the United States, and were enrolled through a virtual design. In the prospective study, participants were assigned to cohorts based on the clinical history participants reported in a screening survey and a study questionnaire. Each participant in the prospective study had whole blood, serum and a nasopharyngeal or oropharyngeal swab collected by mobile phlebotomists. Additional blood draws and questionnaires over an approximately two-month period could optionally be provided by prospective study participants. Prospective study blood samples were shipped either frozen or at room temperature before DNA extraction. The immunoSEQ Assay, a bias-controlled multiplex PCR, was used to amplify TCRbeta CDR3 regions from genomic DNA. The published analysis was carried out like this. The number of nucleated cells in each sample was estimated by amplification of reference gene primers within the assay. To quantify the absolute abundance of each unique TCRbeta CDR3 rearrangement, sequence reads were collapsed and filtered. For each sample, productive Simpson clonality was calculated as the square root of Simpson's diversity index over productive rearrangements. The clones in this table, taken by TCRdb from immuneACCESS, are in-frame only. Not every clone is retained; where verified, under half of the shortfall comes from an unresolved V gene, and the cause of the rest is unknown. V and J calls and clone size are those listed in that table; D and trimming were worked out from the DNA. The sample has approximately 230,000 clones on record, 87% of them singletons. Under 6.5% of the sample comes from the top ten.

The clonotype comes from a woman aged 25 to 39 with acute COVID-19. Sample: PBMCs or T cells enriched from blood (not recorded which).

The DNA reads TGCAGCGTAAGCCCCCACTTAAGGACAGGGGAGGGCTACACCTTC. Translated, it gives CSVSPHLRTGEGYTF. Here the chain combines TRBV29-1 and TRBJ1-2; 9 junctional bases match TRBD1. Measured from the cysteine to the phenylalanine, the CDR3 is 15 residues long. The CDR3 DNA has 45 bases and is translated from base 1. Trimming takes 6 bases off V and 8 bases off J; junction bases not matched to a gene: 16. As encoded in the germline V gene, CDR1 is SQVTM while CDR2 is ANQGSEA.